A selection of T cell receptor beta chains follows, all from one sample in a study of cytomegalovirus exposure and HLA in healthy donors. Clones were sequenced by immunoSEQ multiplex PCR, and TCRdb holds only the in-frame ones, with some missing. The profile shows some 150,000 clones, over 75% of them singletons. Sequenced: PBMCs. The receptors come from a female donor in good health and CMV-seronegative. Both conserved end residues are part of each CDR3. Fields, in order: V gene, clone size, J gene, D gene, CDR3 DNA, CDR3 protein. D genes are given only for firm matches. The size of a clone is reported for some rows only, either as once, few or many, or as a class for expanded clones.

TRBV27	.	TRBJ2-6	.	TGTGCCAGCAGTTTAGACCAGGGTAGCTCTGGGGCCAACGTCCTGACTTTC	CASSLDQGSSGANVLTF
TRBV6-5	.	TRBJ2-7	TRBD2	TGTGCCAGCAGTTACTCGTCACTAGCGGGAGTGTACGAGCAGTACTTC	CASSYSSLAGVYEQYF
TRBV13	.	TRBJ1-4	TRBD1	TGTGCCAGCAGTCCCTTTTATACAGGGGGGCGTGAAAAACTGTTTTTT	CASSPFYTGGREKLFF
TRBV11-2	.	TRBJ1-2	.	TGTGCCAGCAGCGCGGCTAGCTATGGCTACACCTTC	CASSAASYGYTF
TRBV11-3	.	TRBJ2-1	TRBD2	TGTGCCAGCAGCTTAAGCGGGGGCTCGTACAATGAGCAGTTCTTC	CASSLSGGSYNEQFF
TRBV7-9	.	TRBJ1-4	.	TGTGCCAGCAGCTCCCAACCTGGAGCCACCGGGGAACTGTTTTTT	CASSSQPGATGELFF
TRBV28	.	TRBJ1-5	.	TGTGCCAGCAGTTTAGGAGGGGTGAGCAATCAGCCCCAGCATTTT	CASSLGGVSNQPQHF
TRBV6-1	once	TRBJ1-2	.	TGTGCCAGCATTATAGGGGGTGGGAATGGCTACACCTTC	CASIIGGGNGYTF
TRBV18	once	TRBJ2-7	TRBD1	TGTGCCAGCTCTCCCCAGGACAGGGCCGAGCAGTACTTC	CASSPQDRAEQYF
TRBV25-1	.	TRBJ2-2	.	TGTGCCAGCAGTGAATTGAGGGTACGGAACACCGGGGAGCTGTTTTTT	CASSELRVRNTGELFF
TRBV7-2	.	TRBJ2-5	TRBD2	TGTGCCAGCAGCTTAGCGCTAGCGGGGGAGGAGACCCAGTACTTC	CASSLALAGEETQYF
TRBV25-1	.	TRBJ2-2	TRBD1	TGTGCCAGCAGTGAACCTCAGGGGGCGACCGGGGAGCTGTTTTTT	CASSEPQGATGELFF
TRBV9	.	TRBJ2-1	TRBD2	TGTGCCAGCAGCCCCCATGGGCGGGAGGGCCTGGTGGAGCAGTTCTTC	CASSPHGREGLVEQFF
TRBV28	.	TRBJ1-5	.	TGTGCCAGCAGCCGCGGAGTTAGCAATCAGCCCCAGCATTTT	CASSRGVSNQPQHF
TRBV30	.	TRBJ2-7	TRBD1	TGTGCCTGGGCGACAGGGTACTCCTACGAGCAGTACTTC	CAWATGYSYEQYF
TRBV11-3	few	TRBJ2-7	TRBD1	TGTGCCAGCAGCAACTCGGGACAGGGGGCCTACGAGCAGTACTTC	CASSNSGQGAYEQYF
TRBV19	few	TRBJ1-5	.	TGTGCCAGTTCCAGGGTGGGCAGGGGTGATCAGCCCCAGCATTTT	CASSRVGRGDQPQHF
TRBV25-1	.	TRBJ2-1	.	TGTGCCAGCAGTGATCGCGGCTCCTACAATGAGCAGTTCTTC	CASSDRGSYNEQFF
TRBV25-1	.	TRBJ2-5	TRBD1	TGTGCCAGCAGTGTCGAAGGGACAGGGCCAGAGACCCAGTACTTC	CASSVEGTGPETQYF
TRBV5-1	.	TRBJ2-2	TRBD1	TGCGCCAGCAGCCATGACAGGGCCGGGGAGCTGTTTTTT	CASSHDRAGELFF
TRBV5-1	.	TRBJ2-5	.	TGCGCCAGCAGCTCGGACGGGGGACAGACCCAGTACTTC	CASSSDGGQTQYF
TRBV9	.	TRBJ2-7	.	TGTGCCAGCAGCGTAGGGGACGGGAGTCTCACCTACGAGCAGTACTTC	CASSVGDGSLTYEQYF
TRBV9	.	TRBJ2-7	TRBD1	TGTGCCAGCAGCCATCGGACAGGGGAGGCCTACGAGCAGTACTTC	CASSHRTGEAYEQYF
TRBV11-2	.	TRBJ1-1	.	TGTGCCAGCCGCCCATTGGGTGGGCTGAACACTGAAGCTTTCTTT	CASRPLGGLNTEAFF
TRBV6-6	.	TRBJ2-7	TRBD1	TGTGCCAGCAATAGGGACAGAACCTACGAGCAGTACTTC	CASNRDRTYEQYF
TRBV5-1	.	TRBJ1-1	TRBD1	TGCGCCAGCAGCTTGGGCCCGACAGGGTGGTTAGGGGCTTTCTTT	CASSLGPTGWLGAFF
TRBV2	.	TRBJ1-1	.	TGTGCCAGCAAAATCCAAGTTCAGGATGAAGCTTTCTTT	CASKIQVQDEAFF
TRBV27	.	TRBJ2-7	TRBD2	TGTGCCAGCAGTCCCAATGGCGGGAGGGCCTCCTACGAGCAGTACTTC	CASSPNGGRASYEQYF
TRBV11-3	few	TRBJ1-1	TRBD1	TGTGCCAGCAGCTCAGGGGGTACAATGAACACTGAAGCTTTCTTT	CASSSGGTMNTEAFF
TRBV9	.	TRBJ1-3	.	TGTGCCAGCAGCCCCTCTGGACAGTCTGGAAACACCATATATTTT	CASSPSGQSGNTIYF
TRBV4-2	.	TRBJ2-3	.	TGTGCCAGCAGCCAAGATTGGCCGGTAACCCAAGGGGCCAGCACAGATACGCAGTATTTT	CASSQDWPVTQGASTDTQYF
TRBV5-6	few	TRBJ2-7	TRBD1	TGTGCCAGCAGCCTCCGGGACAGGGACTCCTACGAGCAGTACTTC	CASSLRDRDSYEQYF
TRBV4-1	once	TRBJ2-5	TRBD2	TGCGCCAGCAGCCAAGGGACTAGCGGGAGCAGTGAGACCCAGTACTTC	CASSQGTSGSSETQYF
TRBV6-5	.	TRBJ1-1	.	TGTGCCAGCAAAATTGCCCCCCTACAGCCTGAAGCTTTCTTT	CASKIAPLQPEAFF
TRBV6-6	.	TRBJ1-1	.	TGTGCCAGCAGGCTGAGGGAAACTGAAGCTTTCTTT	CASRLRETEAFF
TRBV28	.	TRBJ1-1	.	TGTGCCAGCAGTCCCGCCGGGATGGGGAGGAACACTGAAGCTTTCTTT	CASSPAGMGRNTEAFF
TRBV7-3	.	TRBJ2-2	.	TGTGCCAGCAGCCTTCAGCGCACGGGGGAGCTGTTTTTT	CASSLQRTGELFF
TRBV5-4	.	TRBJ2-5	TRBD2	TGTGCCAGCAGCTTCGGTTTAGCGGGAGAGACCCAGTACTTC	CASSFGLAGETQYF
TRBV27	.	TRBJ2-1	TRBD2	TGTGCCAGCACTTTTAGCGGGGGCGATGAGCAGTTCTTC	CASTFSGGDEQFF